The rows below give T cell receptor beta chains drawn from one sample of a study of radiotherapy plus CTLA-4 blockade in lung cancer. Sequenced by immunoSEQ multiplex PCR; TCRdb stores in-frame clones only, minus some. The table lists about 95,000 clones, 83% of them singletons, with 0.65% to 0.9% in the top ten. Sequences were derived from peripheral blood, sampled from a patient treated with radiotherapy plus ipilimumab. Receptors were obtained from a human donor with non-small cell lung cancer who had stable disease on radiotherapy plus ipilimumab. Each CDR3 is given with its conserved first and last residue. A D gene is named only where the DNA matches it firmly. The size field is filled for only some rows; it gives once, few, many or a size class.

TRBV5-1	NA	TRBJ1-6	TRBD1	CASSLGTGVKSPLHF	TGCGCCAGCAGCTTGGGGACAGGAGTCAAATCACCCCTCCACTTT
TRBV9	NA	TRBJ2-7	NA	CASSSPTSYEQYF	TGTGCCAGCAGCTCCCCGACTAGTTACGAGCAGTACTTC
TRBV11-1	few	TRBJ2-5	NA	CASSLVGETQYF	TGTGCCAGCAGCCTAGTCGGGGAGACCCAGTACTTC
TRBV9	NA	TRBJ2-1	TRBD1	CASSYSGTGSNEQFF	TGTGCCAGCAGCTACTCCGGGACAGGGAGCAATGAGCAGTTCTTC
TRBV6-5	NA	TRBJ1-2	NA	CASSYSTGGSGGYTF	TGTGCCAGCAGTTACTCAACGGGGGGGTCAGGAGGCTACACCTTC
TRBV6-6	once	TRBJ1-6	NA	CASSYWGLPLHF	TGTGCCAGCAGTTACTGGGGGCTTCCCCTCCACTTT
TRBV5-1	NA	TRBJ2-7	TRBD2	CASSPRGGNDYEQYF	TGCGCCAGCAGCCCCCGGGGGGGCAACGACTACGAGCAGTACTTC
TRBV27	NA	TRBJ2-7	NA	CASSLIPSYEQYF	TGTGCCAGCAGTTTAATCCCCTCCTACGAGCAGTACTTC
TRBV7-8	NA	TRBJ2-2	TRBD2	CASRTRGTGELFF	TGTGCCAGCAGGACGCGGGGGACCGGGGAGCTGTTTTTT
TRBV5-1	NA	TRBJ2-3	TRBD2	CASRPVPAGGLTDTQYF	TGCGCCAGCAGGCCCGTCCCAGCGGGGGGATTAACAGATACGCAGTATTTT
TRBV7-3	NA	TRBJ2-7	TRBD2	CASSSAGGSYEQYF	TGTGCCAGCAGCTCCGCGGGGGGCTCCTACGAGCAGTACTTC
TRBV7-8	NA	TRBJ2-1	TRBD2	CASRPAGGPGEQFF	TGTGCCAGCAGACCAGCGGGGGGGCCCGGTGAGCAGTTCTTC
TRBV2	NA	TRBJ2-7	TRBD1	CASRTGVADEQYF	TGTGCCAGCAGGACAGGGGTCGCAGACGAGCAGTACTTC
TRBV10-1	few	TRBJ2-5	NA	CASSENIRETQYF	TGCGCCAGCAGTGAAAACATCAGGGAGACCCAGTACTTC
TRBV30	NA	TRBJ1-5	NA	CAWSVRGGIFQPQHF	TGTGCCTGGAGTGTGAGAGGGGGAATATTTCAGCCCCAGCATTTT
TRBV7-2	NA	TRBJ1-6	TRBD1	CASSLSGTGGGSPLHF	TGTGCCAGCAGCTTAAGTGGGACAGGGGGCGGTTCACCCCTCCACTTT
TRBV5-4	NA	TRBJ2-7	TRBD1	CASSKLGTGMSYEQYF	TGTGCCAGCAGCAAACTAGGGACAGGGATGTCCTACGAGCAGTACTTC
TRBV2	few	TRBJ2-1	TRBD2	CASSTGTSGGPSYNEQFF	TGTGCCAGCAGTACCGGGACTAGCGGGGGCCCCTCCTACAATGAGCAGTTCTTC
TRBV5-4	NA	TRBJ2-5	TRBD1	CASSPPGQGQETQYF	TGTGCCAGCAGTCCACCGGGACAGGGCCAAGAGACCCAGTACTTC
TRBV28	once	TRBJ1-1	NA	CASSPAGYRTEAFF	TGTGCCAGCAGTCCCGCAGGGTATAGGACTGAAGCTTTCTTT
TRBV18	NA	TRBJ2-5	TRBD1	CASSPGTGGSETQYF	TGTGCCAGCTCACCGGGGACAGGGGGCTCAGAGACCCAGTACTTC
TRBV7-2	NA	TRBJ2-3	TRBD2	CASRRDYRGGTQYF	TGTGCCAGCAGACGGGACTACCGTGGAGGTACGCAGTATTTT
TRBV5-1	NA	TRBJ2-1	TRBD2	CASSLLVAGDNEQFF	TGCGCCAGCAGCTTGCTGGTAGCGGGAGATAATGAGCAGTTCTTC
TRBV30	NA	TRBJ2-5	NA	CAWHMGSDVTQYF	TGTGCCTGGCATATGGGCTCAGACGTGACCCAGTACTTC
TRBV14	few	TRBJ1-2	NA	CASSQGAGNYGYTF	TGTGCCAGCAGCCAAGGGGCAGGGAACTATGGCTACACCTTC
TRBV2	NA	TRBJ2-5	NA	CAITGTTQETQYF	TGTGCCATCACCGGGACAACCCAAGAGACCCAGTACTTC
TRBV5-6	NA	TRBJ2-5	TRBD2	CASSLRVAGVETQYF	TGTGCCAGCAGCTTGAGGGTAGCGGGGGTGGAGACCCAGTACTTC
TRBV28	NA	TRBJ2-3	NA	CASGLQGGSTDTQYF	TGTGCCAGCGGGCTCCAGGGGGGTAGCACAGATACGCAGTATTTT
TRBV4-1	NA	TRBJ2-4	NA	CASSQDQHGTELAKNIQYF	TGCGCCAGCAGCCAAGATCAACATGGGACCGAGCTAGCCAAAAACATTCAGTACTTC
TRBV28	NA	TRBJ2-1	NA	CASSKLISPERYNEQFF	TGTGCCAGCAGCAAACTTATTAGCCCAGAGCGTTACAATGAGCAGTTCTTC
TRBV7-3	NA	TRBJ2-5	TRBD1	CASSLTGAGGLETQYF	TGTGCCAGCAGCTTAACGGGGGCAGGGGGCCTTGAGACCCAGTACTTC
TRBV28	NA	TRBJ2-2	TRBD2	CASSLWTSANTGELFF	TGTGCCAGCAGTTTGTGGACTAGCGCGAACACCGGGGAGCTGTTTTTT
TRBV28	NA	TRBJ1-1	NA	CASSLIQGNTEAFF	TGTGCCAGCAGTCTCATTCAGGGGAACACTGAAGCTTTCTTT
TRBV5-5	NA	TRBJ1-4	TRBD1	CASSPADRVNEKLFF	TGTGCCAGCAGCCCGGCAGACAGGGTGAACGAAAAACTGTTTTTT
TRBV7-9	NA	TRBJ1-2	NA	CASSLISVFYGYTF	TGTGCCAGCAGCTTAATCTCGGTCTTCTATGGCTACACCTTC
TRBV4-1	NA	TRBJ2-7	NA	CASSQEGTGRGAIQGKQYF	TGCGCCAGCAGCCAAGAGGGGACAGGGCGGGGGGCGATCCAGGGGAAGCAGTACTTC
TRBV29-1	NA	TRBJ2-5	TRBD2	CSVVGLAGPYEKTQYF	TGCAGCGTTGTAGGGCTAGCGGGTCCTTATGAGAAGACCCAGTACTTC
TRBV6-5	NA	TRBJ1-4	NA	CASRIDTSNEKLFF	TGTGCCAGCAGGATCGACACTTCTAATGAAAAACTGTTTTTT
TRBV5-8	few	TRBJ1-4	NA	CASSLGGASKLFF	TGTGCCAGCAGCTTAGGGGGGGCCAGTAAACTGTTTTTT
TRBV6-1	NA	TRBJ2-7	TRBD1	CASSGPDRANYEQYF	TGTGCCAGCAGTGGCCCGGACAGGGCAAACTACGAGCAGTACTTC
TRBV2	NA	TRBJ2-7	TRBD2	CASRGLDSYEQYF	TGTGCCAGCAGGGGACTAGATTCCTACGAGCAGTACTTC